Listed here are 25 T cell receptor beta chains from one sample, sequenced in a study of T cell repertoires in cytomegalovirus infection. No cognate antigen is known for these TCRs. One entry per CDR3 protein, called by TCRdb with MiXCR from the reads. The table has about half a million distinct CDR3 sequences, about 42% seen once; the top ten hold approximately 40%. Sequencing used cultured PBMCs, obtained from culture after CMV antigen stimulation. Source of these receptors: a human donor in good health (CMV status not recorded). Some clones in this sample may be carry-over from other donors' samples.

This clonotype was counted only a few times. V is TRBV7-8 and J is TRBJ1-1; the D is unclear. The V and J ends lost 3 bases and 5 bases respectively, with 7 bases between them. This CDR3 spans 12 amino acids. Germline V gene data show CDR1 as SGHVS and CDR2 as FQNEAQ. The CDR3 nucleotides read TGTGCCAGCAGCTTTCAACAGACTGAAGCTTTCTTT. It specifies CASSFQQTEAFF. The variable domain in full, with the rest retrieved from reference TRBV7-8 and TRBJ1-1, is GAGVSQSPRYKVAKRGQDVALRCDPISGHVSLFWYQQALGQGPEFLTYFQNEAQLDKSGLPSDRFFAERPEGSVSTLKIQRTQQEDSAVYLCASSFQQTEAFFGQGTRLTVV.

This clonotype is a singleton in its sample. The gene calls are TRBV11-2 and TRBJ2-1; D gene unclear. The germline CDR1 and CDR2 sequences are SGHAT and FQNNGV. The CDR3 spans 16 residues. V lost 5 bases and J 7 bases, leaving 21 bases between the germline ends. The CDR3 region has the DNA TGTGCCAGCAGCGCATTATCCCCGATGGGGAATAATGAGCAGTTCTTC. It is translated as CASSALSPMGNNEQFF.

This clonotype was detected only a few times. The gene calls are TRBV6-1 and TRBJ1-2; the D is unclear. The V gene's germline CDR1 is MNHNS and CDR2 SASEGT. The CDR3 spans 11 residues. V lost 6 bases and J lost 8, with 10 bases in between. CDR3: CASRTYLGYTF. The CDR3 nucleotides are TGTGCCAGCAGGACGTACTTAGGCTACACCTTC.

This clonotype has more than one count but fewer than ten. The chain links TRBV6-1 to TRBJ2-7, with D unclear. V lost 3 bases to trimming and J lost 2 bases, with 17 bases between them. The CDR3 contains 16 residues. The V gene's germline CDR1 is MNHNS and CDR2 SASEGT. The CDR3: CASSDPYVGKAYEQYF. The CDR3 DNA sequence: TGTGCCAGCAGTGATCCCTATGTGGGTAAGGCCTACGAGCAGTACTTC.

The chain joins TRBV7-6 to TRBJ2-1; D could derive from TRBD1 or TRBD2 (6 bases each). The germline V gene has CDR1 SGHVS and CDR2 FNYEAQ. Trimming left V 2 bases short and J 8 bases short, with 16 bases between. CDR3 size: 15 residues. CDR3 sequence: CASSLSPRGADEQFF. The CDR3 DNA follows: TGTGCCAGCAGCTTATCGCCGAGGGGGGCCGATGAGCAGTTCTTC.

This chain joins TRBV7-2 and TRBJ2-5; 9 nucleotides align to TRBD2. With V trimmed by 1 base and J by 5 bases, 8 bases remained unmatched. CDR1 SGHTA and CDR2 FQGNSA come from the germline V gene. The CDR3 contains 16 residues. DNA of the CDR3: TGTGCCAGCAGCTTAGATTGGAGCGGGAGGTGGGAGACCCAGTACTTC. As protein: CASSLDWSGRWETQYF.

The chain has TRBV11-2 and TRBJ2-7, with D unclear. The CDR3 is made up of 15 amino acids. CDR1 is SGHAT and CDR2 is FQNNGV in the germline V gene. V lost 3 bases and J lost 2, with 14 bases in between. Here the CDR3 DNA reads TGTGCCAGCAGCTTGTCGTCGGTGACGCCCTACGAGCAGTACTTC. Its protein is CASSLSSVTPYEQYF.

The chain combines TRBV29-1 with TRBJ2-1; tentatively, D is TRBD1 (5 bases). The V end lost 6 bases, the J end lost 10 bases, and 16 bases lay between the germline ends. Looked up from germline, CDR1 is SQVTM and CDR2 is ANQGSEA. The CDR3 covers 12 residues. As DNA, the CDR3 is TGCAGCGTAGGAAAGGGGATTTGGGAGCAGTTCTTC. Encoded protein: CSVGKGIWEQFF.

This clonotype was seen a handful of times. The rearrangement uses TRBV6-1 and TRBJ1-2, with 9 positions matching TRBD1. In germline, CDR1 is MNHNS, CDR2 SASEGT. V shed 6 bases and J 2 bases; nucleotides not matched to a gene: 4. The CDR3 contains 14 residues. CDR3 loop: CASRDTGGNYGYTF. The CDR3 region has the DNA TGTGCCAGCAGAGATACAGGGGGCAACTATGGCTACACCTTC.

In this sample, this clonotype turned up once. This chain joins TRBV7-6 and TRBJ1-6; unclear D gene. The CDR3 length is 14 residues. Trimming took off 0 bases at V and 10 bases at J, with 10 bases between the two ends. From germline, CDR1 is SGHVS and CDR2 FNYEAQ. DNA for the CDR3: TGTGCCAGCAGCTTAGCGGGCCGGGAATCACCCCTCCACTTT. Its protein is CASSLAGRESPLHF.

J is TRBJ2-6 and V is TRBV19; no clear D gene. The CDR3 is 16 residues long. Looked up from germline, CDR1 is LNHDA and CDR2 is SQIVND (reference sequence). V shed 7 bases and J shed 0 bases, with 13 bases lying between them. The CDR3 region has the DNA TGTGCCAGTACCCACTTAGGTCCCTCTGGGGCCAACGTCCTGACTTTC. It yields the protein CASTHLGPSGANVLTF.

This clonotype has a handful of counts. This chain uses TRBV12-5 with TRBJ2-1, with TRBD2 matching 8 bases. Germline loops: CDR1 LGHNT, CDR2 FRNRAP. The CDR3 runs to 15 residues. After removal of 7 bases from V and 8 bases from J, the junction contained 13 bases not matched to a gene. The CDR3 DNA reads as TGTGCTAGTGCCTCCGGGAGCGGGAGACCGGATGAGCAGTTCTTC. Residues: CASASGSGRPDEQFF.

This rearrangement joins TRBV12-3 or TRBV12-4 to TRBJ2-7, with TRBD2 as a possible D gene (6 bases). The length of the CDR3 is 14 residues. V gave up 8 bases and J gave up 4 bases, with 18 bases separating them. The CDR3: CASRRPGVLYEQYF. Here the CDR3 DNA reads TGTGCCAGCCGGAGGCCGGGAGTTCTGTACGAGCAGTACTTC.

The chain uses TRBV19 and TRBJ2-3; D remains unclear. Germline loops: CDR1 LNHDA, CDR2 SQIVND (reference sequence). The V end lost 4 bases, the J end lost 1 base, and 15 bases lay between the germline ends. This CDR3 is 16 amino acids long. The CDR3 coding sequence is TGTGCCAGTAGTACCTTGACGGTAGACCGCACAGATACGCAGTATTTT. It codes for CASSTLTVDRTDTQYF.

This chain joins TRBV4-3 and TRBJ1-2, with TRBD1 matching over 7 bases. This CDR3 is built from 20 residues. Losses at the gene ends were 8 bases for V and 0 bases for J; bases not matched to a gene: 24. In germline, CDR1 is LGHNA, CDR2 YSLEER. The CDR3 region has the DNA TGCGCCAGCCCGCACGTTTCCGGGACAGTGCCCGGCCTAGCTAACTATGGCTACACCTTC. It encodes CASPHVSGTVPGLANYGYTF.

The chain links TRBV7-2 to TRBJ2-7; D tentatively fits TRBD1 or TRBD2 (5 bases each). Per the germline V gene, CDR1 is SGHTA and CDR2 is FQGNSA. This CDR3 has 13 amino acids. V lost 5 bases and J 5 bases, leaving 13 bases between the germline ends. This CDR3 is CASSQGPEDEQYF. CDR3 bases: TGTGCCAGCAGCCAGGGACCCGAGGACGAGCAGTACTTC.

This clonotype was detected only a few times. V is TRBV11-2 and J is TRBJ2-4; D might be TRBD1 (6 bases). V lost 1 base and J 0 bases, leaving 16 bases between the germline ends. The CDR3 contains 18 residues. The germline V gene has CDR1 SGHAT and CDR2 FQNNGV. The CDR3 nucleotides are TGTGCCAGCAGCTTAGGGTACACAGGGATACTAGCCAAAAACATTCAGTACTTC. Protein product: CASSLGYTGILAKNIQYF. Filled out from reference TRBV11-2 and TRBJ2-4, the complete variable domain reads EAGVAQSPRYKIIEKRQSVAFWCNPISGHATLYWYQQILGQGPKLLIQFQNNGVVDDSQLPKDRFSAERLKGVDSTLKIQPAKLEDSAVYLCASSLGYTGILAKNIQYFGAGTRLSVL.

V gene TRBV19 combines with J gene TRBJ1-1; 7 bases fit TRBD1. Germline V gene data show CDR1 as LNHDA and CDR2 as SQIVND (reference sequence). There are 17 residues in the CDR3. The junction had 17 bases not matched to a gene; V was cut back by 10 bases and J by 0 bases. The CDR3 DNA reads TGTGCCACTCGGAGACAGGGATGGTGGTTAATGAACACTGAAGCTTTCTTT. It translates to CATRRQGWWLMNTEAFF.

This clonotype appeared a few times. CDR3 DNA: TGTGCCAGTAGTTCTTTGACTAGTACCTCCTACAATGAGCAGTTCTTC. Translated: CASSSLTSTSYNEQFF. The genes are TRBV19 and TRBJ2-1; a weak D match, TRBD2 (6 bases). The CDR3 has 16 residues. The germline V and J ends were trimmed by 5 bases and 0 bases, with 14 bases remaining between them. The germline CDR1 and CDR2 sequences are LNHDA and SQIVND (reference sequence).

This clonotype has a handful of counts. This chain joins TRBV27 and TRBJ2-5; no clear D. The CDR3 covers 10 residues. Germline CDR1 is MNHEY and CDR2 is SMNVEV (reference sequence). V lost 8 bases, J lost 3 bases, and 4 bases lay in between. The CDR3 coding sequence is TGTGCCAGCGGTGAAGAGACCCAGTACTTC. Encoded protein: CASGEETQYF.

The chain links TRBV5-5 to TRBJ2-1; D might be TRBD2 (5 bases). This CDR3 region has 14 residues. Germline values: CDR1 SGHKS, CDR2 YYEKEE (reference sequence). The V and J ends lost 5 bases and 8 bases respectively, with 17 bases between them. DNA of the CDR3: TGTGCCAGCAGTAACCCCCCCGGGGAGCATGAGCAGTTCTTC. It specifies CASSNPPGEHEQFF.

The CDR3 here is CASRKALGTVIYEQYF. The CDR3 bases are TGTGCCAGCAGAAAAGCCCTGGGGACCGTAATCTACGAGCAGTACTTC. The genes are TRBV27 and TRBJ2-7, with D perhaps assigned TRBD1 or TRBD2 (5 bases each). There are 16 residues in the CDR3. CDR1 and CDR2 from the germline V gene are MNHEY and SMNVEV (reference sequence). Trimming pared 6 bases from V and 3 bases from J, leaving 21 bases between.

The V and J genes are TRBV6-1 and TRBJ2-7; 7 positions match TRBD1. The CDR3 loop spans 14 amino acids. Unmatched junction bases numbered 5, after V lost 6 bases and J lost 0 bases. Looked up from germline, CDR1 is MNHNS and CDR2 is SASEGT. This CDR3 reads CASSADRSSYEQYF. As DNA, the CDR3 is TGTGCCAGCAGCGCGGACAGGAGCTCCTACGAGCAGTACTTC.

This clonotype was detected once. This chain connects TRBV25-1 to TRBJ1-2, with TRBD1 matching over 9 bases. CDR1 is MGHDK, CDR2 SYGVNS, per germline. CDR3 length: 14 amino acids. The V segment lost 4 bases and the J segment 8 bases; nucleotides outside the gene matches: 8. CDR3 nucleotides: TGTGCCAGCAGTGGGACAGGGGAGGTGAGAGGCTACACCTTC. Its protein product is CASSGTGEVRGYTF.

The chain links TRBV5-1 to TRBJ1-2; maybe TRBD1 (5 bases). The V end lost 0 bases, the J end lost 9 bases, and 15 bases lay between the germline ends. This CDR3 comprises 14 residues. Germline CDR1 SGHRS, CDR2 YFSETQ. The CDR3 DNA reads TGCGCCAGCAGCTTGGATCCAGGGTCGGGCCGCTACACCTTC. It translates to CASSLDPGSGRYTF.